Listed below are T cell receptor beta chains from one sample, sequenced in a study of human T cells and chemical hapten exposure. TCRdb re-derived calls from the RACE reads in MiXCR, one entry per CDR3 protein. The table records 35,000 to 40,000 distinct CDR3 sequences, over 9.5% of them present only once. The sample in question was whole blood, obtained in connection with sensitization to the hapten diphenylcyclopropenone (DPC). Every receptor here comes from a man under 40 with alopecia areata. Some clones in this sample may be carry-over from other donors' samples. CDR3s include the opening cysteine and the closing phenylalanine or tryptophan. A D gene is named only where the DNA matches it firmly. Not every row has a clone size; where given, it reads once, few, many or a size class.

j_call,d_call,clone_size,v_call,cdr3_length,cdr3_nt,cdr3_aa
TRBJ1-4,TRBD1,many,TRBV25-1,16,TGTGCCAGCAGTGAACCTTGGGACAGGCAAAATGAAAAACTGTTTTTT,CASSEPWDRQNEKLFF
TRBJ2-2,TRBD2,many,TRBV9,16,TGTGCCAGCAGCGGACTAGCGGGTGTACCCTCCGGGGAGCTGTTTTTT,CASSGLAGVPSGELFF
TRBJ1-1,TRBD1,many,TRBV7-9,16,TGTGCCAGCAGATTTTTCCTTACCGGGACAGGGACTGAAGCTTTCTTT,CASRFFLTGTGTEAFF
TRBJ1-1,TRBD1,many,TRBV20-1,13,TGCAGTGCTGGTACAGGGGGGATCGCTGAAGCTTTCTTT,CSAGTGGIAEAFF
TRBJ2-1,TRBD2,many,TRBV7-6,16,TGTGCCAGCAGCATCCTTAGTAGCGGGAGGTACAATGAGCAGTTCTTC,CASSILSSGRYNEQFF
TRBJ1-3,-,many,TRBV25-1,14,TGTGCCAGCAGTGAAATGGGGGCTGGAAACACCATATATTTT,CASSEMGAGNTIYF
TRBJ2-7,TRBD2,-,TRBV3-1,13,TGTGCCAGTTCTAGCGGGAGGGCCAGTGAGCAGTACTTC,CASSSGRASEQYF
TRBJ2-2,-,-,TRBV6-2/TRBV6-3,12,TGTGCCAGCAGCCTTCGAGCCGGGGAGCTGTTTTTT,CASSLRAGELFF
TRBJ1-1,-,-,TRBV11-2,15,TGTGCCAGCAGCTTAGAACGGGGATTGAACACTGAAGCTTTCTTT,CASSLERGLNTEAFF
TRBJ2-3,TRBD2,-,TRBV5-4,14,TGTGCCAGCAGCTTAGCGGGAGTCGCAGATACGCAGTATTTT,CASSLAGVADTQYF
TRBJ2-1,-,few,TRBV4-1,15,TGCGCCAGCAGCCAAGTTGGTGGGGCTTGGAATGAGCAGTTCTTC,CASSQVGGAWNEQFF
TRBJ1-2,-,few,TRBV12-3/TRBV12-4,13,TGTGCCAGCAGTTTATGGCCGGACTATGGCTACACCTTC,CASSLWPDYGYTF
TRBJ1-6,-,many,TRBV19,17,TGTGCCAGTAGTACGGGCCACCTGATCTCCTATAATTCACCCCTCCACTTT,CASSTGHLISYNSPLHF
TRBJ2-3,-,few,TRBV27,14,TGTGCCAGCAGTTGGGTCAATTTAAAAGATACGCAGTATTTT,CASSWVNLKDTQYF
TRBJ2-5,-,-,TRBV20-1,12,TGCAGTGCTCCCCCAATCGGGGAGACCCAGTACTTC,CSAPPIGETQYF
TRBJ2-5,TRBD2,few,TRBV5-1,14,TGCGCCAGCAGCCCCGGACTAGCGGAAGAGACCCAGTACTTC,CASSPGLAEETQYF
TRBJ1-1,-,-,TRBV18,14,TGTGCCAGCTCACCTCTACACAAGAACACTGAAGCTTTCTTT,CASSPLHKNTEAFF
TRBJ2-3,TRBD1,many,TRBV18,16,TGTGCCAGCTCACCAGCTGCAGGGGGCGCAGCAGATACGCAGTATTTT,CASSPAAGGAADTQYF
TRBJ2-1,TRBD2,-,TRBV7-7,13,TGTGCCAGCAGCTGGGCGGGGGGCAATGAGCAGTTCTTC,CASSWAGGNEQFF
TRBJ2-3,-,many,TRBV12-3/TRBV12-4,15,TGTGCCAGCAGGTTGACAGGTGGGGGCACAGATACGCAGTATTTT,CASRLTGGGTDTQYF
TRBJ2-3,-,-,TRBV19,14,TGTGCCAGTAGTATAGGCCAGGCCACAGATACGCAGTATTTT,CASSIGQATDTQYF
TRBJ1-3,-,few,TRBV15,14,TGTGCCACCAGCAGAGCGAGCCCTGGAAACACCATATATTTT,CATSRASPGNTIYF
TRBJ2-5,TRBD1,few,TRBV7-9,16,TGTGCCAGCAGCTTTCAGGACAGGGGGTCCCAAGAGACCCAGTACTTC,CASSFQDRGSQETQYF
TRBJ2-4,-,many,TRBV7-2,16,TGTGCCAGCAGCTTTCTATCGTCCGGTCCCAAAAACATTCAGTACTTC,CASSFLSSGPKNIQYF
TRBJ2-1,TRBD2,many,TRBV5-4,15,TGTGCCAGCAGCTTACCGACTAGCACAAACAATGAGCAGTTCTTC,CASSLPTSTNNEQFF
TRBJ1-2,-,few,TRBV6-6,16,TGTGCCAGTCGGGACTCGGGGGACCCGATCAAATATGGCTACACCTTC,CASRDSGDPIKYGYTF
TRBJ1-1,TRBD1,-,TRBV29-1,13,TGCACCGCCGTCAGGGGGCGAGACACTGAAGCTTTCTTT,CTAVRGRDTEAFF
TRBJ2-5,TRBD2,many,TRBV7-6,19,TGTGCCAGCAGCTCCTTCCTCGGGCTAGCGGGGGGGAACCAAGAGACCCAGTACTTC,CASSSFLGLAGGNQETQYF
TRBJ2-1,-,many,TRBV9,12,TGTGCCAGCAGCCAAACCCTCGGGGAGCAGTTCTTC,CASSQTLGEQFF
TRBJ2-2,-,few,TRBV11-1,17,TGTGCCAGCAGCTCGATGTTTAGGGGGAGATCCTCCGGGGAGCTGTTTTTT,CASSSMFRGRSSGELFF
TRBJ1-2,-,-,TRBV7-9,15,TGTGCCAGCAGCTTAGGGGCCGGCGGGAGCGACGGCTACACCTTC,CASSLGAGGSDGYTF
TRBJ2-1,TRBD2,-,TRBV11-1,13,TGTGCCAGCAGCCCCCCTTTCCGGGGGGTGGCGTTCTTC,CASSPPFRGVAFF
TRBJ1-1,-,-,TRBV6-1,14,TGTGCCAGCAATGAACAGGCCATGAACACTGAAGCTTTCTTT,CASNEQAMNTEAFF
TRBJ2-1,TRBD1,many,TRBV18,12,TGTGCCAGCTCCCTGGGACAGAATGAGCAGTTCTTC,CASSLGQNEQFF
TRBJ2-1,-,many,TRBV7-2,17,TGTGCCAGCAGCTCCTTCTACCCAGGACTCCACTACAATGAGCAGTTCTTC,CASSSFYPGLHYNEQFF
TRBJ1-1,-,many,TRBV20-1,13,TGCAGTGCTATAGGGTCCCCGAACACTGAAGCTTTCTTT,CSAIGSPNTEAFF
TRBJ2-3,-,-,TRBV5-1,15,TGCGCCAGCAGCTTGGCGTCCAGACTGTCAGATACGCAGTATTTT,CASSLASRLSDTQYF
TRBJ2-3,-,many,TRBV20-1,13,TGCAGTGCTAGTGGGCCTAGCACAGATACGCAGTATTTT,CSASGPSTDTQYF
TRBJ2-3,-,-,TRBV20-1,12,TGCAGTGCTAGTACTAGCACAGATACGCAGTATTTT,CSASTSTDTQYF
TRBJ1-1,-,few,TRBV5-6,14,TGTGCCAGCAGCTTGAGTCAGGGCGGCACTGAAGCTTTCTTT,CASSLSQGGTEAFF
TRBJ1-4,-,-,TRBV4-1,11,TGCGCCAGCAGCCAAAGTGAAAAACTGTTTTTT,CASSQSEKLFF
TRBJ2-5,-,many,TRBV11-2,13,TGTGCCAGCAGCTTGGTGCAGAAAGAGACCCAGTACTTC,CASSLVQKETQYF
TRBJ2-4,TRBD1,-,TRBV20-1,11,TGCAGTGCTAACATCCGGGACAGTCCTAACTTC,CSANIRDSPNF
TRBJ2-2,-,few,TRBV19,17,TGTGCCAGTAGTAACCCACCGACAGGCCCGAACACCGGGGAGCTGTTTTTT,CASSNPPTGPNTGELFF
TRBJ2-2,TRBD2,-,TRBV7-6,17,TGTGCCAGCAGCTTAGCGCATCTAGCGGGAGTAACCGGGGAGCTGTTTTTT,CASSLAHLAGVTGELFF
TRBJ1-2,TRBD1,-,TRBV5-6,14,TGTGCCAGCAGACGGGACAGAGCTAACTATGGCTACACCTTC,CASRRDRANYGYTF
TRBJ2-3,TRBD2,few,TRBV4-1,13,TGCGCCAGCAGGACTAGCGGGGGTTATACGCAGTATTTT,CASRTSGGYTQYF